This TCR beta chain was sequenced during a study of T-cell memory formation after mild COVID-19. Study in general: There were largely donor-specific TCR clusters. General study findings and limits: CD4+ contracting clones lay mainly in CM and EM, CD8+ ones in EMRA. A subset of responding clones appeared in pre-infection memory, suggesting cross-reactive memory joined.

TCRdb re-derived calls from the 5' RACE reads in MiXCR, one entry per CDR3 protein. The sample records 150,000 to 200,000 distinct CDR3 sequences, 20% to 25% being singletons. Deletions cut 4 bases from V and 5 bases from J, with 17 bases between. The length of the CDR3 is 16 residues. The V gene's germline CDR1 is KGHDR and CDR2 SFDVKD. Of note for this clonotype: Its antigen remains unidentified.

The chain joins TRBV24-1 to TRBJ1-5; the D is unclear. The sequencing sample was made of PBMCs or a T cell subset sorted from them (not recorded which). This TCR was recovered from an adult woman who had mild COVID-19 (a few samples of this study predate the infection). Cell type and time point are not known. The CDR3 nucleotides are TGTGCCACCAGTGACCCTGGAGGGCCCCCACATCAGCCCCAGCATTTT. This sequence encodes CATSDPGGPPHQPQHF.